The clone carrying this T cell receptor (beta chain) has only one observation. Its specificity is unknown. The data were taken from a study of cytomegalovirus exposure and HLA in healthy donors. General study results and limits: Despite most TCR sequences being rare, some public TCRs occurred in many donors.

Primers: 60 Vbeta forward and 13 Jbeta reverse. The method was immunoSEQ multiplex PCR; TCRdb's version includes in-frame clones alone and lacks a portion of them. Of 85,000 to 100,000 clones listed, 78% are singletons. The germline V gene has CDR1 SGHTA and CDR2 FQGNSA. V was clipped by 5 bases and J by 6 bases; unmatched bases: 4. This CDR3 comprises 14 residues. This receptor was taken from a woman between 55 and 75 years old in good health and CMV-seronegative. The chain recombines TRBV7-2 with TRBJ2-2; 9 bases map to TRBD2. The sequenced material came from PBMCs. CDR3 bases: TGTGCCAGCAGCCCTAGCGGGAATGCCGGGGAGCTGTTTTTT. It codes for CASSPSGNAGELFF.